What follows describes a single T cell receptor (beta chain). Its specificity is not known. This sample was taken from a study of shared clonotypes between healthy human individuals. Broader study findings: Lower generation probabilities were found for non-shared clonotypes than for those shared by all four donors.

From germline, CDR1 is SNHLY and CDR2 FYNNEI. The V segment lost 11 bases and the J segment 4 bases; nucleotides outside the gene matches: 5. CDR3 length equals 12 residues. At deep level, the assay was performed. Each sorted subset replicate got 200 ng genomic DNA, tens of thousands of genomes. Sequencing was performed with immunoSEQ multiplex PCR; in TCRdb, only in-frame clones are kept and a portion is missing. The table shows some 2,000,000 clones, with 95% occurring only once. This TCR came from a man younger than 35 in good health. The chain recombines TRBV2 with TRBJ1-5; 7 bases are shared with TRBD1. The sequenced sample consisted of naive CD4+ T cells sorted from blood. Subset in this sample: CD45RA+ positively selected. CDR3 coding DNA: TGTGCCGTCCGGGACAGTAATCAGCCCCAGCATTTT. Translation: CAVRDSNQPQHF.